Listed below are T cell receptor beta chains from one sample, sequenced in a study of lymphopenia after photon versus proton radiotherapy. Repertoires were generated with immunoSEQ multiplex PCR, while TCRdb's copy carries only in-frame clones and drops some. The sample records 20,000 to 25,000 clones, around nine tenths being singletons. The sequencing used peripheral blood, collected from a patient treated with proton-based radiotherapy. The receptors shown here come from a woman aged 70-85 years with pancreatic cancer. Some clones in this sample may be carry-over from other donors' samples. Each CDR3 is given with its conserved first and last residue. Fields, in order: CDR3 length, J gene, clone size, V gene, D gene, CDR3 protein, CDR3 DNA. A D gene is named only where the DNA matches it firmly. The listing skips clone size in some rows; elsewhere it reads once, few, many or a size class.

15 | TRBJ1-5 | - | TRBV28 | - | CASSLMRQGGQPQHF | TGTGCCAGCAGTTTGATGAGGCAGGGCGGCCAGCCCCAGCATTTT
14 | TRBJ2-7 | - | TRBV7-6 | TRBD2 | CASSPGTSGYEQYF | TGTGCCAGCAGCCCCGGGACTAGCGGCTACGAGCAGTACTTC
15 | TRBJ2-2 | - | TRBV5-1 | - | CASRGIQETTGELFF | TGCGCCAGCAGGGGGATACAGGAGACCACCGGGGAGCTGTTTTTT
13 | TRBJ1-1 | - | TRBV19 | - | CASSTSGATEAFF | TGTGCCAGTAGTACCTCAGGGGCCACTGAAGCTTTCTTT
14 | TRBJ1-5 | once | TRBV6-1 | - | CASSLSGGNQPQHF | TGTGCCAGCAGTCTAAGTGGGGGCAATCAGCCCCAGCATTTT
12 | TRBJ2-6 | - | TRBV9 | - | CASSSGANVLTF | TGTGCCAGCAGCTCTGGGGCCAACGTCCTGACTTTC
13 | TRBJ2-1 | - | TRBV28 | TRBD1 | CASSRPGTGEQFF | TGTGCCAGCAGCCGACCCGGGACAGGGGAGCAGTTCTTC
14 | TRBJ2-4 | few | TRBV30 | - | CAWSVQGGWNIQYF | TGTGCCTGGAGTGTACAAGGGGGGTGGAACATTCAGTACTTC
12 | TRBJ2-7 | - | TRBV18 | - | CASSLQYSEQYF | TGTGCCAGCTCACTGCAATATAGCGAGCAGTACTTC
15 | TRBJ2-5 | - | TRBV5-6 | TRBD1 | CASSLWGQGEKTQYF | TGTGCCAGCAGCTTGTGGGGACAGGGAGAGAAGACCCAGTACTTC
14 | TRBJ2-3 | - | TRBV18 | - | CASSPGRAGDTQYF | TGTGCCAGCTCACCGGGCAGGGCTGGAGATACGCAGTATTTT
14 | TRBJ2-3 | - | TRBV5-1 | TRBD1 | CASSVGTGTDTQYF | TGCGCCAGCAGCGTAGGGACAGGCACAGATACGCAGTATTTT
13 | TRBJ2-6 | - | TRBV29-1 | - | CSVEGSGANVLTF | TGCAGCGTTGAGGGCTCTGGGGCCAACGTCCTGACTTTC
13 | TRBJ2-5 | - | TRBV5-4 | TRBD1 | CASSLPGGETQYF | TGTGCCAGCAGCCTACCAGGGGGAGAGACCCAGTACTTC